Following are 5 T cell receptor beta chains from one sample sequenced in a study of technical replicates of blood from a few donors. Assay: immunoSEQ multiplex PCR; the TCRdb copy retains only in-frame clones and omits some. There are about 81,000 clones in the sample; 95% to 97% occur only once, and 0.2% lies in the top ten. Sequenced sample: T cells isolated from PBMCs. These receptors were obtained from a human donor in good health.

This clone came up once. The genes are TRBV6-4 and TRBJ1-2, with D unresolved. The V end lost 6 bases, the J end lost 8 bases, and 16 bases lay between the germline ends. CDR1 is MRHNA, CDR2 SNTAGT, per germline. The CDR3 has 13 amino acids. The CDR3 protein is CASREGVTGGYTF. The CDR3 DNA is TGTGCCAGCAGAGAGGGAGTCACTGGAGGCTACACCTTC.

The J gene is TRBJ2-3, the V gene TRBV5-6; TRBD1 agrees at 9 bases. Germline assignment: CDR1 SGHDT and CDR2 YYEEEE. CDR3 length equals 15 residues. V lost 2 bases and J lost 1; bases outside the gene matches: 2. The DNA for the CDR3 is TGTGCCAGCAGCTTCCGGGACAGGGGCACAGATACGCAGTATTTT. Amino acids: CASSFRDRGTDTQYF.

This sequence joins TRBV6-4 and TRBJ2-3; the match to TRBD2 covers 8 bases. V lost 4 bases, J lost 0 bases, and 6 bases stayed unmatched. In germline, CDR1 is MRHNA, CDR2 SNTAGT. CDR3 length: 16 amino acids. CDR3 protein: CASSVQAGASTDTQYF. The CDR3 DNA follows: TGTGCCAGCAGTGTTCAAGCGGGGGCGAGCACAGATACGCAGTATTTT.

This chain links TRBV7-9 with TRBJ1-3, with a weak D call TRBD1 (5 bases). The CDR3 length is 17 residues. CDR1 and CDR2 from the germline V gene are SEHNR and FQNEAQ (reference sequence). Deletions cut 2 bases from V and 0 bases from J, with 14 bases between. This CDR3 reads CASSLPLGRYSGNTIYF. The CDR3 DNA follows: TGTGCCAGCAGCTTACCCCTGGGGCGGTACTCTGGAAACACCATATATTTT.

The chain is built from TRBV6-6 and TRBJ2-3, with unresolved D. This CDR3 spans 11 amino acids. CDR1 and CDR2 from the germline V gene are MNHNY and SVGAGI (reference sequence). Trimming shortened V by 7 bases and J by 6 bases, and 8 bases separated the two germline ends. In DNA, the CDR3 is TGTGCCAGCAAGCGTGAGGATACGCAGTATTTT. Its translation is CASKREDTQYF.